This paragraph reports one T cell receptor (beta chain). This clone was seen a single time. The specificity of this receptor is unknown. Base qualities were left out, and no much larger clone turns up one base away. These data are taken from a study of cytomegalovirus exposure and HLA in healthy donors (dated by TCRdb to 2016 to 2017). Regarding the research as a whole: According to an earlier analysis of 587 of the donors, about 170 million T cells yielded 117 million unique TCR beta sequences and around 300 Gb of sequence data. In an earlier analysis of roughly 540 of the donors, high-throughput TCR beta sequencing was used to judge whether each TCR beta V gene segment behaved as functional or pseudogenic. Of the roughly 400 genotyped donors, 70% to 90% were placed in the genetic ancestry cluster associated with self-reported Caucasian donors. To predict cytomegalovirus infection status, the study combined high-throughput TCR immunosequencing, statistical association of individual TCRs with disease status, and machine learning. The study was designed to test whether signatures of past pathogen exposure could be identified by cataloging public T cell receptors. The T cell repertoires of 666 subjects were profiled by immunosequencing and related to cytomegalovirus serostatus. In a later genetic analysis, genome-wide SNP genotypes for about three fifths of the roughly 670 donors were used, and that subset was treated as a discovery cohort. In addition to the first cohort of around 670 subjects, a separate validation cohort of around 110 different subjects was used. A handful of DR-DQ haplotypes were treated as single units for association and clustering because of strong linkage in the cohort. In a later analysis, previously published TCR beta repertoires from 666 donors were re-analyzed and high-resolution HLA genotyping was added so that TCR occurrence patterns could be studied. Donor age, sex, ethnicity and CMV serostatus were compiled together with the repertoire data. All discovery cohort repertoires had been generated using a single sequencing platform. Class I and class II HLA loci were covered by the typing at four-digit resolution. An early release that covered more than 550 HLA-typed donors contained approximately 300 gigabases of sequencing data and approximately 85 million unique TCR sequences. Among some 410 genotyped donors of the cohort, an average of approximately 200,000 unique TCR beta nucleotide sequences was sequenced per donor, of which about 19% were non-productive. Rather than drawing on any new phenotypic data, the later analysis identified candidate immune exposures from TCR beta sequences and the way those sequences occurred across donors. Typing coverage differed by locus: A, B, C, DRB1 and DQB1 were typed in roughly 620-630 donors, DQA1 in about 500, DPA1 in over 600, and DPB1 in about 450.

Here is what the overall study found, with its caveats: The authors suggested that the approach could potentially be generalized to other disease states and immunological phenotypes. Because counts were too low, seventeen rarely observed V segments, including chromosome 9 orphons, were excluded from the earlier analysis of 587 of the donors. A later analysis reported that several top co-occurrence clusters appeared linked to parvovirus B19, influenza, CMV and Epstein-Barr virus. An earlier analysis of 450 to 750 of the donors showed that most TCR beta V segments appeared in productive rearrangements either about 90% or about 30% of the time, which broadly matched IMGT annotations. Across donors, most TCR sequences were observed very rarely, whereas some public TCRs were present in many individuals. Correlated functional status among segregating V segments might be attributable to linkage disequilibrium, but an unknown experimental factor could not be ruled out. For the cohort, immune exposure information was limited to CMV serostatus. When HLA alleles, especially DR and DQ, strongly co-occurred, TCR associations were difficult to assign to individual alleles. In a later analysis, 16,951 TCR beta sequences were associated with specific HLA alleles at a false discovery rate of 0.05. A later genetic analysis reported fewer N-insertions in productive TCRs among donors in an Asian-associated ancestry cluster than the roughly 650-donor mean. V-gene and J-gene trimming of TCR beta chains was associated with a missense DCLRE1C variant in a later genetic analysis, and the association was replicated in an independent cohort. A further reported finding was that TCR beta sequences accurately predicted the HLA-A and HLA-B alleles for most subjects in the first cohort. A group of highly shared sequence variants was considered likely to be a technical artifact of the sequencing pipeline. A total of some 180 TCR beta chains were listed by the study as associated with cytomegalovirus. According to a later analysis, TCR association rates differed among HLA loci, with DRB1 alleles showing the most associated TCRs and HLA-C alleles showing the fewest. In a later analysis, most CMV-associated TCR beta chains were found to appear HLA-restricted, with HLA associations seemingly driven largely by CMV exposure. Because HLA typing was missing for some donors at each locus, association tests included only the typed subset. A later analysis found that HLA-associated TCR beta chains were more clonally expanded and had lower generation probabilities than equally common non-associated chains. Sequencing depth was assumed to be roughly uniform across donors in the presence/absence analyses, though that assumption may not hold. The classifier was reported to diagnose cytomegalovirus status with high specificity and sensitivity in both the original and validation cohorts. Three of the identified cytomegalovirus-associated TCR beta chains were confirmed in vitro to be specific for cytomegalovirus antigens. Only TCR beta chains were sequenced in this cohort, and the absence of alpha or paired-chain data limited detectable features.

The library was made by the immunoSEQ multiplex PCR assay. The multiplex PCR relied on a mix of 60 forward primers for TCR Vbeta segments and 13 reverse primers for TCR Jbeta segments. Amplification of the CDR3 region of rearranged TCR beta genes was performed with a multiplex PCR assay on genomic DNA. The amplified TCR beta libraries were sequenced on the Illumina HiSeq System as 87-base-pair reads. The paper's processing steps were these. A later analysis counted about 76 million unique TCR beta chains across the roughly 700 repertoires, and 9 million to 14 million of these chains were shared by at least two donors. Raw reads were error-corrected and collapsed into unique sequences with a nearest-neighbor algorithm that merged closely related sequences to remove PCR and sequencing errors. To assign V, D and J gene segments, CDR3 sequences were aligned to IMGT reference sequences. Each retained sequence needed at least a six-nucleotide match to both a V gene segment and a J gene segment. A rearrangement counted as productive if the CDR3 had no stop codons and remained in frame with V and J, and every other rearrangement counted as non-productive. CDR3 was defined by IMGT convention, running from the second conserved V-encoded cysteine to the conserved J-encoded phenylalanine. The earlier analysis of some 540 of the donors excluded any sequence lacking an unambiguous match to a single V gene segment. In an earlier analysis of 450 to 700 of the donors, V segments were called functional above 56.7% productive rearrangements and were called segregating when the between-donor standard deviation exceeded 5%. A statistical classification framework was built for diagnosing cytomegalovirus status from the catalog of TCR beta chain sequences. V and J gene assignment, in a later analysis, came from comparing TCR nucleotide sequences with IMGT/GENE-DB human TR gene sequences. The TCRdist pipeline was used in a later analysis to assign CDR3 sequences and most-parsimonious VDJ recombination scenarios. A later analysis defined each TCR beta chain by its CDR3 amino acid sequence plus V-gene family, and excluded reads lacking a unique V-gene family. As a way to deal with suspected cross-contamination and a sequencing artifact, a later analysis dropped 592 nucleotide sequences that were highly shared and had low generation probability. A later analysis calculated a clonal expansion index for each public chain from normalized within-repertoire ranks of inferred template counts. In a later analysis, generation probabilities were computed using a VDJ recombination model fitted to out-of-frame rearrangements, and the results were checked against IGoR. In a later analysis, TCR-TCR, TCR-HLA and TCR-CMV co-occurrence was scored with hypergeometric tests, and a repertoire-size bias correction was applied to TCR pairs. To estimate false discovery rates, a later analysis permuted the HLA or CMV assignments 20 times. A later analysis grouped co-occurring TCRs with DBSCAN, adding TCRdist sequence similarity when clustering within HLA-allele-positive subsets. Repertoires with fewer than 30,000 or more than 120,000 public chains, plus five repertoires with anomalous nucleotide sharing, were excluded from co-occurrence clustering. The table comes from immuneACCESS by way of TCRdb, which keeps in-frame sequences with V and J called. Part of the clones is missing from these tables; in studies checked, under half for an unresolved V gene and the rest for unknown reasons. V, J and clone size were drawn from that table, and D and trimming were deduced from the DNA. The sample table contains 150,000 to 200,000 clones; only one count was recorded for roughly 87% of them. The top ten constitute 4.1% of the sample.

The cohort comprised 670 or so healthy bone marrow donors. At the time of sampling, all cohort members were nominally healthy, though unrecorded immune exposures were likely present. The donor was CMV seropositive and was included in the group of 250 to 300 seropositive cohort members. Each donor provided a peripheral blood sample, and peripheral blood mononuclear cells were used for TCR beta sequencing. Genomic DNA extraction from the blood cell samples was performed with the Qiagen DNeasy Blood Extraction Kit. Material: PBMCs. This receptor was taken from a man in his forties or fifties in good health and CMV-seropositive.

The bases are TGTGCCAGCAGCTTGGAGGAGCCCTACGAGCAGTACTTC. Its translation is CASSLEEPYEQYF. The chain was built from TRBV5-5 and TRBJ2-7, with the D gene too uncertain to name. Via the germline V gene (reference sequence), CDR1 is SGHKS and CDR2 YYEKEE. V drops 0 bases and J drops 2 bases, leaving 6 bases in between. The CDR3 holds 13 amino acids from the cysteine to the phenylalanine. Only CDR3 DNA is held: 39 bases, read in frame from base 1.